The subject of this entry is one T cell receptor beta chain. The antigen remains unidentified. Germline trimming cut 0 bases from V and 7 bases from J; bases unmatched to any gene: 9. Germline CDR1 is LGHNT and CDR2 is FRNRAP. The CDR3 has 16 residues. The data derive from a study of cytomegalovirus exposure and HLA in healthy donors. As for the study in general: Earlier work reported 100 million to 130 million unique TCR beta sequences from 170 million or so T cells.

Study findings and constraints: It was reportedly the case that the classifier diagnosed cytomegalovirus status with high specificity and sensitivity. Previous analysis showed most TCR beta V segments were productive about 90% or about 30% of the time. Highest at DRB1 and lowest at HLA-C, TCR association rates differed among HLA loci in a later analysis.

The PCR had 60 Vbeta and 13 Jbeta primers. Only in-frame clones appear in the TCRdb table, and some are missing; sequencing was by immunoSEQ multiplex PCR. The sample records approximately 130,000 clones, roughly 9% being singletons. The chain uses TRBV12-5 and TRBJ2-1; 7 nucleotides line up with TRBD2. The TCR sequence derives from a woman aged 40 to 50 in good health and CMV-seropositive. The sample consisted of PBMCs. The CDR3 sequence is CASGLVRSGGGNEQFF. The CDR3 nucleotides read TGTGCTAGTGGTTTGGTACGGTCCGGGGGAGGGAATGAGCAGTTCTTC.